This T cell receptor (beta chain) stems from a study of T-cell memory formation after mild COVID-19. Each CDR3 protein is one row after TCRdb ran MiXCR on the 5' RACE reads. This table holds some 300,000 distinct CDR3 sequences, approximately 22% found once. The germline CDR1 and CDR2 sequences are DFQATT and SNEGSKA (reference sequence). There are 15 residues in the CDR3. V gave up 0 bases and J gave up 7 bases; unmatched junction bases: 11. Material: PBMCs or a T cell subset sorted from them (not recorded which). This chain uses TRBV20-1 with TRBJ1-2; 7 bases are a match to TRBD1. The origin of this receptor is a man between 18 and 35 years old who had mild COVID-19 (a few samples of this study predate the infection). Cell type and time point are not known. CDR3 DNA sequence: TGCAGTGCTAGAGACCGGCCGGGGACAGTGGCTGGCTACACCTTC. This gives the protein CSARDRPGTVAGYTF.